These T cell receptor beta chains were read from a single sample in a study of T cell changes during pregnancy in multiple sclerosis. Libraries were prepared by immunoSEQ multiplex PCR; TCRdb keeps only in-frame clonotypes and omits some of them. The table has around 70,000 clones, almost 95% seen once. The sequencing here drew on peripheral blood, taken before pregnancy. Receptor source: a female donor with multiple sclerosis, enrolled in a pregnancy study. Each CDR3 is given with its conserved first and last residue. The D gene is left open where the match is weak. Some rows mark clone size as missing; the rest say once, few, many or name a class of expanded clone.

J gene: TRBJ2-7
clone size: NA
D gene: TRBD1
V gene: TRBV25-1
CDR3 DNA: TGTGCCAGCAGTGAATTCGGTCAGGGGGCGCCCGAGCAGTACTTC
CDR3 protein: CASSEFGQGAPEQYF

J gene: TRBJ1-4
clone size: NA
D gene: NA
V gene: TRBV5-5
CDR3 DNA: TGTGCCAGCAGCTTTGTATTCCCTAATGAAAAACTGTTTTTT
CDR3 protein: CASSFVFPNEKLFF

J gene: TRBJ2-7
clone size: NA
D gene: TRBD2
V gene: TRBV7-2
CDR3 DNA: TGTGCCAGCAGCTTAGCAGGGGGGACTAGCGGGAGATCCTACGAGCAGTACTTC
CDR3 protein: CASSLAGGTSGRSYEQYF

J gene: TRBJ2-1
clone size: NA
D gene: NA
V gene: TRBV5-8
CDR3 DNA: TGTGCCAGCAGCTTTGGCGGCGGCTACAATGAGCAGTTCTTC
CDR3 protein: CASSFGGGYNEQFF

J gene: TRBJ2-1
clone size: once
D gene: TRBD1
V gene: TRBV5-3
CDR3 DNA: TGTGCCAGAAGCTTGGAACAGGGGCCCTGGGATGAGCAGTTCTTC
CDR3 protein: CARSLEQGPWDEQFF

J gene: TRBJ2-7
clone size: NA
D gene: TRBD2
V gene: TRBV2
CDR3 DNA: TGTGCCAGCAAGGAGGGAGGGCCGTACGAGCAGTACTTC
CDR3 protein: CASKEGGPYEQYF

J gene: TRBJ2-1
clone size: NA
D gene: NA
V gene: TRBV5-1
CDR3 DNA: TGCGCCAGCAGCCCTATGGAGCAATACAATGAGCAGTTCTTC
CDR3 protein: CASSPMEQYNEQFF

J gene: TRBJ1-1
clone size: NA
D gene: NA
V gene: TRBV19
CDR3 DNA: TGTGCCAGTAGTACCCCCAAACTCCTCAGACAGACTGCTGAAGCTTTCTTT
CDR3 protein: CASSTPKLLRQTAEAFF

J gene: TRBJ1-2
clone size: NA
D gene: NA
V gene: TRBV7-9
CDR3 DNA: TGTGCCAGCAGCCCATTATTTACAGGGTACTATGGCTACACCTTC
CDR3 protein: CASSPLFTGYYGYTF

J gene: TRBJ2-1
clone size: NA
D gene: NA
V gene: TRBV27
CDR3 DNA: TGTGCCAGCAGTCCGTACACGCACAATGAGCAGTTCTTC
CDR3 protein: CASSPYTHNEQFF

J gene: TRBJ2-7
clone size: NA
D gene: TRBD1
V gene: TRBV11-2
CDR3 DNA: TGTGCCAGCAGCTTAGGGACAGGGTTGGTCTACGAGCAGTACTTC
CDR3 protein: CASSLGTGLVYEQYF

J gene: TRBJ2-1
clone size: once
D gene: NA
V gene: TRBV4-3
CDR3 DNA: TGCGCCAGCAGCCAAGACGGGGGATATAGCTCCTACAATGAGCAGTTCTTC
CDR3 protein: CASSQDGGYSSYNEQFF

J gene: TRBJ1-2
clone size: NA
D gene: TRBD1
V gene: TRBV2
CDR3 DNA: TGTGCCAGCACTGGGACAGGGAACTATGGCTACACCTTC
CDR3 protein: CASTGTGNYGYTF

J gene: TRBJ2-2
clone size: NA
D gene: TRBD2
V gene: TRBV2
CDR3 DNA: TGTGCCAGCAGTGACGTAGCGGGAGGGCCCTCCCGTGGGGAGCTGTTTTTT
CDR3 protein: CASSDVAGGPSRGELFF

J gene: TRBJ2-5
clone size: NA
D gene: NA
V gene: TRBV6-1
CDR3 DNA: TGTGCCAGCAGCGAGACAGGTCACCAAGAGACCCAGTACTTC
CDR3 protein: CASSETGHQETQYF